These T cell receptor beta chains were read from a single sample in a study of metastatic and nonmetastatic thyroid tumors. TCRdb re-called clones via MiXCR from the PCR reads. The sample consists of 15,000 to 20,000 clones, about a quarter of them appearing once. Sequenced material: blood. All receptors come from a female donor with papillary thyroid cancer or a benign thyroid nodule (not recorded which). Some clones in this sample may be carry-over from other donors' samples. Each CDR3 is given with its conserved first and last residue. A D gene is named only where the DNA matches it firmly. Clone size is given for some rows only: seen once, a few or many times, or a class if the clone is expanded.

CDR3 protein	CDR3 DNA	V gene	J gene	D gene	clone size
CASRSLATDTQYF	TGTGCCAGTAGATCCCTTGCCACAGATACGCAGTATTTT	TRBV27	TRBJ2-3	.	.
CASSLAGPGRGELFF	TGTGCCAGCAGCTTAGCCGGTCCTGGACGCGGGGAGCTGTTTTTT	TRBV7-2	TRBJ2-2	.	many
CASSILDRGSSYEQYF	TGTGCCAGCAGCATCCTGGACAGGGGGAGCTCCTACGAGCAGTACTTC	TRBV11-1	TRBJ2-7	TRBD1	.
CASSYSPTGVQPQHF	TGTGCCAGCAGTTACTCTCCGACAGGGGTACAGCCCCAGCATTTT	TRBV6-5	TRBJ1-5	TRBD1	.
CASSLPGTDTQYF	TGTGCCAGCAGTTTACCGGGGACAGATACGCAGTATTTT	TRBV27	TRBJ2-3	.	few
CASSLAGSVETQYF	TGTGCCAGCAGCTTAGCGGGCAGTGTCGAGACCCAGTACTTC	TRBV7-9	TRBJ2-5	.	many
CASSQDSGRVEKLFF	TGTGCCAGCAGCCAAGACTCGGGACGGGTGGAAAAACTGTTTTTT	TRBV4-2	TRBJ1-4	.	many
CASSERGGSSYNSPLHF	TGTGCCAGCAGTGAAAGGGGGGGAAGCTCCTATAATTCACCCCTCCACTTT	TRBV2	TRBJ1-6	.	.
CSAMDSNTEAFF	TGCAGTGCAATGGACAGTAACACTGAAGCTTTCTTT	TRBV20-1	TRBJ1-1	.	medium-sized
CASSFAGNQETQYF	TGTGCCAGCAGTTTCGCCGGCAACCAAGAGACCCAGTACTTC	TRBV28	TRBJ2-5	.	many
CSAREDTQTQYF	TGCAGTGCTAGAGAGGATACCCAGACGCAGTATTTT	TRBV20-1	TRBJ2-3	.	once
CASSGEITGELFF	TGTGCCAGCAGTGGTGAGATCACCGGGGAGCTGTTTTTT	TRBV7-6	TRBJ2-2	.	.
CASSLRRQGEQYF	TGTGCCAGCAGCTTACGGCGACAGGGCGAGCAGTACTTC	TRBV7-3	TRBJ2-7	TRBD1	.
CASSTILAGDYNEQFF	TGTGCCAGCAGCACGATACTAGCGGGAGATTACAATGAGCAGTTCTTC	TRBV27	TRBJ2-1	TRBD2	few
CASSTRDRRNTEAFF	TGTGCAAGTAGTACCAGGGACAGAAGGAACACTGAAGCTTTCTTT	TRBV19	TRBJ1-1	TRBD1	few
CASSYSSGGGEAFF	TGTGCCAGCAGTTACAGTTCGGGGGGCGGTGAAGCTTTCTTT	TRBV7-9	TRBJ1-1	.	.
CASSSLAGGYNEQFF	TGTGCCAGCAGCTCACTAGCGGGAGGGTACAATGAGCAGTTCTTC	TRBV11-1	TRBJ2-1	TRBD2	.
CASRAGGSSYNEQFF	TGTGCCAGCAGGGCAGGGGGGAGCTCCTACAATGAGCAGTTCTTC	TRBV6-1	TRBJ2-1	.	few
CASSRARGAYEQYF	TGTGCCAGCAGTCGGGCCAGGGGGGCCTACGAGCAGTACTTC	TRBV6-1	TRBJ2-7	.	.
CASSPRGGVKNNEQFF	TGTGCCAGCAGCCCTAGGGGGGGAGTTAAAAACAATGAGCAGTTCTTC	TRBV7-3	TRBJ2-1	.	.
CASTPEGHNEKLFF	TGCGCCAGCACCCCCGAGGGGCATAATGAAAAACTGTTTTTT	TRBV5-1	TRBJ1-4	.	.
CSAREYRRYNEQFF	TGCAGTGCTAGAGAATACAGGAGATACAATGAGCAGTTCTTC	TRBV20-1	TRBJ2-1	.	many
CASSVLAGSTDTQYF	TGTGCCAGCAGTGTACTAGCAGGGAGCACAGATACGCAGTATTTT	TRBV6-4	TRBJ2-3	.	medium-sized
CSANWAIGPAYEHYF	TGCAGTGCTAACTGGGCGATTGGGCCCGCCTACGAGCATTACTTC	TRBV20-1	TRBJ2-7	.	.
CASSLGTGGNQPQHF	TGTGCCAGCAGTTTAGGGACAGGGGGAAATCAGCCCCAGCATTTT	TRBV27	TRBJ1-5	TRBD1	.
CASSRLGTDTQYF	TGTGCCAGCAGTCGACTAGGCACAGATACGCAGTATTTT	TRBV7-9	TRBJ2-3	.	.
CATSDSRQVTGELFF	TGTGCCACCAGTGACTCCCGACAGGTTACCGGGGAGCTGTTTTTT	TRBV24-1	TRBJ2-2	.	many
CASSQDLDFYEQYF	TGTGCCAGCAGCCAAGATTTAGATTTCTACGAGCAGTACTTC	TRBV3-1	TRBJ2-7	.	.
CASSIEDSNQPQHF	TGTGCCAGTAGTATAGAGGATAGCAATCAGCCCCAGCATTTT	TRBV19	TRBJ1-5	.	many
CASSRQGAGELFF	TGTGCCAGCAGCCGACAGGGGGCCGGGGAGCTGTTTTTT	TRBV11-2	TRBJ2-2	TRBD1	medium-sized
CASSLTPGLAGNEQFF	TGTGCCAGCAGTTTAACCCCGGGACTAGCGGGAAATGAGCAGTTCTTC	TRBV6-5	TRBJ2-1	TRBD2	medium-sized
CASSQDETSGAYEQYF	TGTGCCAGCAGCCAAGATGAGACTAGCGGAGCCTACGAGCAGTACTTC	TRBV4-2	TRBJ2-7	TRBD2	.
CASREGAGNGRDEQFF	TGTGCCAGCCGAGAGGGGGCGGGGAACGGGCGCGATGAGCAGTTCTTC	TRBV27	TRBJ2-1	.	.